What follows are 21 T cell receptor beta chains derived from one specimen sequenced in a study of blood T cells in healthy people across ages. Together with a sample-barcoded 5' primer, a J-beta primer mix was included in a second PCR lasting roughly 6 to 12 cycles. TCRdb called the 5' RACE reads again in MiXCR, with one record for every CDR3 protein. The sample has 540,000 or so distinct CDR3 sequences, approximately 25% seen once; the top ten hold around 10%. These data were also filed under a second study, of T cells of mothers and their children.

Sample: blood. These receptors were taken from a boy younger than 18 in good health.

This clonotype was recorded at least ten times. The chain uses TRBV15 and TRBJ1-4; D gene uncertain. V was shortened by 1 base and J by 7 bases, with 4 bases between the two germline ends. Per germline, CDR1 LNHNV and CDR2 YYDKDF (reference sequence). This CDR3 spans 12 amino acids. CDR3 in amino acids: CATSRASEKLFF. CDR3 nucleotides: TGTGCCACCAGCAGAGCCAGTGAAAAACTGTTTTTT. The full variable domain, with the rest looked up from reference TRBV15 and TRBJ1-4, is DAMVIQNPRYQVTQFGKPVTLSCSQTLNHNVMYWYQQKSSQAPKLLFHYYDKDFNNEADTPDNFQSRRPNTSFCFLDIRSPGLGDTAMYLCATSRASEKLFFGSGTQLSVL.

This clonotype was observed a handful of times. As the CDR3 is not closed by the conserved phenylalanine or tryptophan, this likely results from a read error. This sequence joins TRBV14 and TRBJ1-2; D not resolved. V lost 1 base, J lost 5 bases, and 11 bases lay in between. The germline CDR1 and CDR2 sequences are SGHDN and FVKESK. CDR3 length equals 14 residues. The CDR3 loop reads CASSQVARDYGYTV. The CDR3 nucleotides are TGTGCCAGCAGCCAAGTAGCTCGGGATTATGGCTACACCGTC.

This clonotype turned up a few times. This chain joins TRBV9 and TRBJ2-1; 10 nucleotides align to TRBD2. The end of the DNA is better explained by TRBJ2-5, so the J call may be wrong. Germline values: CDR1 SGDLS, CDR2 YYNGEE. CDR3 length: 17 amino acids. CDR3 loop: CASSVASPSGGSGTQYF. In DNA form, the CDR3 reads TGTGCCAGCAGCGTAGCTTCCCCTAGCGGGGGTAGCGGGACCCAGTACTTC.

This rearrangement joins TRBV7-6 to TRBJ2-5; 8 bases fit TRBD2. TRBJ2-7 matches the DNA end more closely, so the J call is doubtful. Per germline, CDR1 SGHVS and CDR2 FNYEAQ. The CDR3 sequence is 15 residues long. The CDR3 spells CASSPRLASTNEQYF. The DNA of the CDR3 is TGTGCCAGCAGCCCACGACTAGCGTCTACGAACGAGCAGTACTTC.

The chain is built from TRBV7-9 and TRBJ2-7; D might be TRBD1 (6 bases). Germline V gene sequence: CDR1 SEHNR, CDR2 FQNEAQ (reference sequence). Trimming took 1 base from V and 3 from J, leaving 13 bases between them. This CDR3 comprises 15 residues. CDR3 coding DNA: TGTGCCAGCAGCTTAGGCTGGCAGGGGCACTACGAGCAGTACTTC. Encoded protein: CASSLGWQGHYEQYF.

This clonotype was counted only a few times. The CDR3 DNA reads as TGTGCCAGCAGTTTATCCGGGAGGGCGCGGGAGACCCAGTACTTC. It yields the protein CASSLSGRARETQYF. V and J are TRBV28 and TRBJ2-5; 8 bases are shared with TRBD2. The CDR3 consists of 15 residues. Germline trimming cut 1 base from V and 5 bases from J; bases unmatched to any gene: 6. Per the germline V gene, CDR1 is MDHEN and CDR2 is SYDVKM. Supplemented by reference TRBV28 and TRBJ2-5, the full variable domain reads DVKVTQSSRYLVKRTGEKVFLECVQDMDHENMFWYRQDPGLGLRLIYFSYDVKMKEKGDIPEGYSVSREKKERFSLILESASTNQTSMYLCASSLSGRARETQYFGPGTRLLVL.

This sequence joins TRBV12-3 or TRBV12-4 and TRBJ2-7; perhaps TRBD1 as D (5 bases). Trimming took off 4 bases at V and 4 bases at J, with 11 bases between the two ends. This CDR3 region has 13 residues. The CDR3 here is CASSSNQGYEQYF. The CDR3 DNA reads TGTGCCAGCAGTTCCAATCAGGGTTACGAGCAGTACTTC.

The chain has TRBV7-9 and TRBJ1-6, with 7 nucleotides matching TRBD1. J was trimmed by 14 bases and V by 1 base; bases with no gene match: 8. The CDR3 contains 14 residues. Germline lookup yields CDR1 SEHNR and CDR2 FQNEAQ (reference sequence). CDR3 sequence (DNA): TGTGCCAGCAGCTTAGGACAGGGCCAGCCGACCCTCCACTTT. Its protein is CASSLGQGQPTLHF. Full variable domain (remainder filled in from reference TRBV7-9 and TRBJ1-6): DTGVSQNPRHKITKRGQNVTFRCDPISEHNRLYWYRQTLGQGPEFLTYFQNEAQLEKSRLLSDRFSAERPKGSFSTLEIQRTEQGDSAMYLCASSLGQGQPTLHFGNGTRLTVT.

Only a few counts were recorded for this clonotype. The J gene is TRBJ2-4, the V gene TRBV28; D unresolved. The ends were cut back, 6 bases at V and 1 base at J, with 16 bases in the middle. Germline-derived CDR1 and CDR2 are MDHEN and SYDVKM. CDR3 length: 16 residues. CDR3 in amino acids: CASSLNVAGAKNIQYF. Written as DNA, the CDR3 is TGTGCCAGCAGCCTTAACGTCGCTGGGGCCAAAAACATTCAGTACTTC.

The chain joins TRBV11-1 to TRBJ2-2; unclear D gene. This CDR3 contains 11 residues. Germline V gives CDR1 SGHAT, CDR2 FQDESV (reference sequence). Trimming cost V 6 bases and J 5 bases, with 4 bases left between them. The DNA for the CDR3 is TGTGCCAGCAGGGCGACCGGGGAGCTGTTTTTT. It codes for CASRATGELFF.

The chain couples TRBV6-1 to TRBJ2-1; D gene unclear. Trimming cost V 7 bases and J 0 bases, with 16 bases left between them. CDR3 length: 16 residues. The germline gives CDR1 MNHNS, CDR2 SASEGT. As DNA, the CDR3 is TGTGCCAGCATGAGCTGGCGCCAGAGCTCCTACAATGAGCAGTTCTTC. This gives the protein CASMSWRQSSYNEQFF.

The gene calls are TRBV28 and TRBJ2-5, with D perhaps given as TRBD1 or TRBD2 (5 bases each). The CDR3 has 14 residues. Germline V gene lookup returns CDR1 MDHEN and CDR2 SYDVKM. The V end lost 3 bases, the J end lost 5 bases, and 13 bases lay between the germline ends. The CDR3 DNA reads as TGTGCCAGCAGTTTGAGGGGCAGGGATGAGACCCAGTACTTC. Translated, it gives CASSLRGRDETQYF.

This clonotype has a handful of counts. J is TRBJ1-2 and V is TRBV29-1; the D is unclear. The CDR3 contains 12 residues. Trimming shortened V by 2 bases and J by 1 base, and 5 bases separated the two germline ends. Germline assignment: CDR1 SQVTM and CDR2 ANQGSEA. In DNA, the CDR3 is TGCAGCGTTGAATCTGATAACTATGGCTACACCTTC. Protein sequence: CSVESDNYGYTF. The variable domain in full, completed from reference TRBV29-1 and TRBJ1-2, reads SAVISQKPSRDICQRGTSLTIQCQVDSQVTMMFWYRQQPGQSLTLIATANQGSEATYESGFVIDKFPISRPNLTFSTLTVSNMSPEDSSIYLCSVESDNYGYTFGSGTRLTVV.

The chain couples TRBV28 to TRBJ1-4; the D is unclear. Germline V lookup: CDR1 MDHEN, CDR2 SYDVKM. V dropped 4 bases and J dropped 4 bases, with 16 bases sitting between them. This CDR3 is 16 amino acids long. CDR3 nucleotides: TGTGCCAGCAGTTCTAATAAGGCGACCTTTAATGAAAAACTGTTTTTT. Encoded protein: CASSSNKATFNEKLFF. The full variable domain, in which reference TRBV28 and TRBJ1-4 provide the parts outside the CDR3, is DVKVTQSSRYLVKRTGEKVFLECVQDMDHENMFWYRQDPGLGLRLIYFSYDVKMKEKGDIPEGYSVSREKKERFSLILESASTNQTSMYLCASSSNKATFNEKLFFGSGTQLSVL.

The chain is built from TRBV29-1 and TRBJ2-1, with TRBD2 matching over 7 bases. The end of the DNA is better explained by TRBJ2-5, so the J call may be wrong. Germline V lookup: CDR1 SQVTM, CDR2 ANQGSEA. This CDR3 spans 14 amino acids. CDR3 residues: CSVGWGRAEETQYF. As DNA, the CDR3 is TGCAGCGTTGGTTGGGGGAGGGCTGAAGAGACCCAGTACTTC.

The table lists this clonotype with many counts. CDR3 protein: CASSESSREYNDEQFF. The CDR3 DNA sequence: TGTGCCAGCAGTGAAAGTTCGCGGGAGTATAATGATGAGCAGTTCTTC. The rearrangement links TRBV6-4 to TRBJ2-1; TRBD2 agrees at 7 bases. J lost 8 bases, V lost 3 bases, and 13 bases had no gene match. The CDR3 is 16 amino acids. Germline V lookup: CDR1 MRHNA, CDR2 SNTAGT.

This clonotype was seen only a few times. The gene calls are TRBV29-1 and TRBJ1-1; 7 nucleotides match TRBD1. Germline V gives CDR1 SQVTM, CDR2 ANQGSEA. V was pared by 6 bases and J by 7 bases, with 2 bases of the junction left unmatched. The CDR3 runs 10 residues. The CDR3 nucleotides are TGCAGCGTCCAGGGGGGTGAAGCTTTCTTT. Protein: CSVQGGEAFF.

This clonotype turned up a few times. V is TRBV20-1 and J is TRBJ2-7; 9 bases match TRBD2. Germline-derived CDR1 and CDR2 are DFQATT and SNEGSKA (reference sequence). CDR3 size: 14 residues. The J segment lost 3 bases and the V segment lost 0 bases, leaving 3 bases of the junction unmatched. The CDR3 nucleotides read TGCAGTGCTAGAGAGAGTAGCGGGAGCTACGAGCAGTACTTC. Translating it yields CSARESSGSYEQYF.

This clonotype was seen a handful of times. For the CDR3, the DNA is TGTGCCAGAAGCTGCCCAGGCGGGACACTGAACACTGAAGCTTTCTTT. As protein: CARSCPGGTLNTEAFF. V is TRBV5-3 and J is TRBJ1-1; a possible D gene is TRBD1 (6 bases). TRBV5-3 carries the ORF label, with uncertain function. V gave up 3 bases and J gave up 0 bases, with 15 bases separating them. The CDR3 runs to 16 residues.

This clonotype was detected only a few times. This chain uses TRBV25-1 with TRBJ2-1; D is unclear. Germline V CDR1 and CDR2: MGHDK, SYGVNS. The CDR3 extends over 13 amino acids. V was pared by 3 bases and J by 4 bases, with 7 bases between. Here the CDR3 DNA reads TGTGCCAGCAGTGACGAGATTTACAATGAGCAGTTCTTC. Translated, it gives CASSDEIYNEQFF.

This sequence joins TRBV27 and TRBJ2-7, with 7 bases that match TRBD1. V dropped 5 bases and J dropped 3; count of bases not matched to a gene: 4. The germline gives CDR1 MNHEY, CDR2 SMNVEV (reference sequence). The CDR3 covers 13 residues. The CDR3 DNA reads TGTGCCAGCAGTCAGAGGGACAGCTACGAGCAGTACTTC. Protein sequence: CASSQRDSYEQYF.